Reported below is one TCR beta chain. Its specificity is unknown. The sample originates from a study of response to subunit inactivated influenza vaccine. CDR1 SGHDN and CDR2 FVKESK come from the germline V gene. V was pared by 0 bases and J by 5 bases, with 14 bases between. This CDR3 comprises 15 residues. A single record per CDR3 protein comes from TCRdb applying MiXCR to the RT-PCR reads. The sample carries some 500,000 distinct CDR3 sequences, about 25% recorded once. Findings of the study overall: It was the authors' suggestion that each seasonal influenza vaccination recruits few new T cells.

This specimen was CD4+ T cells sorted from PBMCs, taken about 5 days after vaccination. The clonotype was recovered from a man aged 50 to 59 who received an inactivated influenza vaccine. The V call is TRBV14, the J call TRBJ2-7; D is undetermined. The CDR3 region has the DNA TGTGCCAGCAGCCAAGATTTATGGGCAATGGACGAGCAGTACTTC. This codes for CASSQDLWAMDEQYF.